This T cell receptor beta chain was retrieved from a study of shared T cell receptors in the human thymus. The assay was immunoSEQ multiplex PCR, and TCRdb's table has in-frame clones only and misses some. The sample has roughly 710,000 clones, approximately 85% seen once. The ends were cut back, 0 bases at V and 3 bases at J, with 12 bases in the middle. The CDR3 is 15 amino acids. Germline V gives CDR1 SGHRS, CDR2 YFSETQ. These sequences were also reported in another study, on human thymus T cells. That study adds: Thymus specimens were resections from corrective heart surgery. Repertoires from thymus and blood appeared to show biased V and J gene usage.

The receptor was derived from a girl under three years old with a congenital heart defect. Material: thymocytes. V usage is TRBV5-1 and J usage is TRBJ1-1; D not certain. The CDR3 nucleotides read TGCGCCAGCAGCTTGGGGCCCTCAGCGGACACTGAAGCTTTCTTT. This translates into CASSLGPSADTEAFF.